One and the same sample provided the 8 T cell receptor beta chains below, sequenced in a study of control samples from healthy donors and cancer patients. Using immunoSEQ multiplex PCR, the repertoire was profiled, and TCRdb retains in-frame clones only, with some absent. The sample consists of 200,000 to 250,000 clones, roughly 94% of them appearing once. Specimen: blood. These TCRs come from a man aged 50-59 years in good health.

This chain connects TRBV18 to TRBJ1-6; D remains unclear. V lost 3 bases to trimming and J lost 6 bases, with 12 bases between them. The V gene's germline CDR1 is KGHSH and CDR2 LQKENI. This CDR3 region has 15 residues. CDR3 in amino acids: CASSPPGDFNSPLHF. The CDR3 bases are TGTGCCAGCTCACCCCCCGGAGATTTTAATTCACCCCTCCACTTT. The full variable domain, with the rest looked up from reference TRBV18 and TRBJ1-6, is NAGVMQNPRHLVRRRGQEARLRCSPMKGHSHVYWYRQLPEEGLKFMVYLQKENIIDESGMPKERFSAEFPKEGPSILRIQQVVRGDSAAYFCASSPPGDFNSPLHFGNGTRLTVT.

The J gene is TRBJ2-3, the V gene TRBV7-2; D gene ambiguous. The CDR3 consists of 13 residues. V was pared by 1 base and J by 2 bases, with 4 bases between. Germline CDR1 and CDR2: SGHTA and FQGNSA. DNA of the CDR3: TGTGCCAGCAGCTTAGGGTTCACAGATACGCAGTATTTT. It translates to CASSLGFTDTQYF. Drawing the rest from reference TRBV7-2 and TRBJ2-3, the complete variable domain is GAGVSQSPSNKVTEKGKDVELRCDPISGHTALYWYRQSLGQGLEFLIYFQGNSAPDKSGLPSDRFSAERTGGSVSTLTIQRTQQEDSAVYLCASSLGFTDTQYFGPGTRLTVL.

The chain joins TRBV5-1 to TRBJ1-6; no clear D gene. The CDR3 consists of 17 residues. From germline, CDR1 is SGHRS and CDR2 YFSETQ. Trimming shortened V by 0 bases and J by 0 bases, and 10 bases separated the two germline ends. The CDR3 loop reads CASSLAGPSSYNSPLHF. Here the CDR3 DNA reads TGCGCCAGCAGCTTGGCGGGTCCGAGCTCCTATAATTCACCCCTCCACTTT. The whole variable domain, remainder taken from reference TRBV5-1 and TRBJ1-6, is KAGVTQTPRYLIKTRGQQVTLSCSPISGHRSVSWYQQTPGQGLQFLFEYFSETQRNKGNFPGRFSGRQFSNSRSEMNVSTLELGDSALYLCASSLAGPSSYNSPLHFGNGTRLTVT.

This chain links TRBV2 with TRBJ1-5; D is possibly TRBD1 (5 bases). This CDR3 is built from 15 residues. Germline lookup yields CDR1 SNHLY and CDR2 FYNNEI. Trimming shortened V by 7 bases and J by 5 bases, and 18 bases separated the two germline ends. CDR3 nucleotide sequence: TGTGCCAGCACTCCAACTTGGGGCGGTGATCAGCCCCAGCATTTT. Residues: CASTPTWGGDQPQHF. Supplemented by reference TRBV2 and TRBJ1-5, the full variable domain reads EPEVTQTPSHQVTQMGQEVILRCVPISNHLYFYWYRQILGQKVEFLVSFYNNEISEKSEIFDDQFSVERPDGSNFTLKIRSTKLEDSAMYFCASTPTWGGDQPQHFGDGTRLSIL.

The CDR3 nucleotides read TGTGCCAGCACCTGGGGGGGCGGGGGCACCGGGGAGCTGTTTTTT. Protein product: CASTWGGGGTGELFF. J is TRBJ2-2 and V is TRBV27, with D perhaps TRBD2 (7 bases). Trimming removed 7 bases from V and 4 bases from J, with 16 bases in between. Per germline, CDR1 MNHEY and CDR2 SMNVEV (reference sequence). The CDR3 has 15 residues.

This chain connects TRBV7-2 to TRBJ2-5; D unresolved. This CDR3 is built from 14 residues. Trimming removed 3 bases at V and 3 bases at J, with 11 bases between. Per germline, CDR1 SGHTA and CDR2 FQGNSA. Here the CDR3 DNA reads TGTGCCAGCAGCTTGGGTTTTAGAGAAGAGACCCAGTACTTC. Amino acid sequence: CASSLGFREETQYF. The variable domain in full, completed from reference TRBV7-2 and TRBJ2-5, reads GAGVSQSPSNKVTEKGKDVELRCDPISGHTALYWYRQSLGQGLEFLIYFQGNSAPDKSGLPSDRFSAERTGGSVSTLTIQRTQQEDSAVYLCASSLGFREETQYFGPGTRLLVL.

Comment on this clone: Other DNA sequences in the sample encode the same CDR3. This chain uses TRBV9 with TRBJ1-5; D may be TRBD1 (5 bases). Germline V gene data show CDR1 as SGDLS and CDR2 as YYNGEE. The CDR3 totals 14 residues. Trimming shortened V by 0 bases and J by 5 bases, and 9 bases separated the two germline ends. The CDR3 nucleotides are TGTGCCAGCAGCGTAGTCGGGGGAGATCAGCCCCAGCATTTT. Encoded protein: CASSVVGGDQPQHF.

The chain recombines TRBV19 with TRBJ2-1, with a weak D call TRBD2 (5 bases). The length of the CDR3 is 15 residues. Deletions cut 4 bases from V and 2 bases from J, with 12 bases between. In germline, CDR1 is LNHDA, CDR2 SQIVND (reference sequence). DNA for the CDR3: TGTGCCAGTAGTACAAGGAGGCCCCCCTACAATGAGCAGTTCTTC. Its translation is CASSTRRPPYNEQFF.